This T cell receptor (beta chain) came from a study of PD-1 blockade in classical Hodgkin lymphoma. Study-level information: It was nivolumab at 3 mg/kg, given intravenously every 2 weeks, that patients received. Study conclusions and caveats: Initiation of nivolumab under 1 year after ASCT led to exclusion of patients. Complete responders started with a diversity level that resembled newly diagnosed patients at baseline.

Relapses following autologous stem cell transplantation were seen in all patients, with brentuximab vedotin exposure varying. After PBMCs were thawed, their CD8+ T cells were isolated by magnetic negative selection. Germline loops: CDR1 SGHNT, CDR2 YYREEE (reference sequence). V was clipped by 4 bases and J by 4 bases, with 6 bases between them. The CDR3 loop spans 12 amino acids. In the case of this clone: Its matching antigen is unknown.

The assay was immunoSEQ multiplex PCR, and TCRdb's table has in-frame clones only and misses some. In the table there are more than 25,000 clones, almost 90% of which are singletons. The chain is built from TRBV5-4 and TRBJ2-1; D possibly corresponds to TRBD1 (5 bases). The origin of this receptor is a human donor with classical Hodgkin lymphoma. The sequencing here drew on CD8+ T cells from blood, taken at baseline. The CDR3 reads CASSPGYNEQFF. CDR3 nucleotide sequence: TGTGCCAGCAGCCCAGGGTACAATGAGCAGTTCTTC. Full variable domain (remainder filled in from reference TRBV5-4 and TRBJ2-1): ETGVTQSPTHLIKTRGQQVTLRCSSQSGHNTVSWYQQALGQGPQFIFQYYREEENGRGNFPPRFSGLQFPNYSSELNVNALELDDSALYLCASSPGYNEQFFGPGTRLTVL.